One and the same sample provided the 17 T cell receptor beta chains below, sequenced in a study of T cells after yellow fever vaccination. Via MiXCR, TCRdb re-called the 5' RACE reads, giving one row per CDR3 protein. This sample yields some 350,000 distinct CDR3 sequences, of which approximately 10% are seen a single time; 18% belongs to the top ten. Specimen: PBMCs, collected on the day of the first yellow fever vaccination. All receptors come from a man between 18 and 29 years old who received the YFV17D yellow fever vaccine.

The V and J genes are TRBV28 and TRBJ1-2; a weak D match, TRBD1 (5 bases). V lost 8 bases and J 7 bases, leaving 14 bases between the germline ends. The germline gives CDR1 MDHEN, CDR2 SYDVKM. The CDR3 is made up of 12 amino acids. DNA for the CDR3: TGTGCCAGCGGGGGGGGGTTCGGTGGCTACACCTTC. Translated, it gives CASGGGFGGYTF.

This clonotype has just a few counts. V usage is TRBV7-3 and J usage is TRBJ2-2; tentatively, D is TRBD2 (5 bases). From germline, CDR1 is SGHTA and CDR2 FQGTGA. V was cut by 4 bases and J by 1 base, with 10 bases left in between. CDR3 length: 15 residues. CDR3 region: CASSSLGRNTGELFF. The CDR3 DNA is TGTGCCAGCAGCTCGCTGGGGAGGAACACCGGGGAGCTGTTTTTT.

This clonotype came up once. This may be a read error, as it is one base from a much larger clone. The rearrangement uses TRBV20-1 and TRBJ1-4; D not certain. CDR1 is DFQATT, CDR2 SNEGSKA, per germline (reference sequence). V dropped 6 bases and J dropped 0 bases, with 11 bases sitting between them. The CDR3 covers 14 residues. The CDR3 DNA is TGCAGTGCAGTTGAAGCAGCAACTAATGAAAAACTGTTTTTT. It yields the protein CSAVEAATNEKLFF.

This chain joins TRBV10-2 and TRBJ1-1; D ambiguous. The CDR3 is 14 residues long. Trimming removed 7 bases at V and 0 bases at J, with 12 bases between. The germline V gene has CDR1 WSHSY and CDR2 SAAADI. The CDR3 DNA follows: TGCGCCAGCACACTGTTGGGCCTGAACACTGAAGCTTTCTTT. As protein: CASTLLGLNTEAFF.

This rearrangement joins TRBV10-3 to TRBJ2-3, with D unclear. The CDR3 loop spans 11 amino acids. Trimming cost V 11 bases and J 0 bases, with 6 bases left between them. In germline, CDR1 is ENHRY, CDR2 SYGVKD. CDR3 sequence (DNA): TGTGCCGCCACTAGCACAGATACGCAGTATTTT. It is translated as CAATSTDTQYF.

This clonotype was seen a few times. The rearrangement joins TRBV20-1 to TRBJ2-4; 8 positions match TRBD2. The CDR3 length is 18 residues. The V segment lost 3 bases and the J segment 3 bases; nucleotides outside the gene matches: 16. From germline, CDR1 is DFQATT and CDR2 SNEGSKA (reference sequence). Here the CDR3 reads CSARIPGLGLGGKNIQYF. The CDR3 DNA sequence: TGCAGTGCTAGGATTCCGGGACTAGGGCTGGGTGGCAAAAACATTCAGTACTTC.

This clonotype has just a few counts. The CDR3 loop is CASSYGRGLTGELFF. In nucleotides, the CDR3 is TGTGCCAGCAGTTACGGCAGGGGGCTGACCGGGGAGCTGTTTTTT. The chain recombines TRBV6-5 with TRBJ2-2; 8 positions match TRBD1. V was clipped by 2 bases and J by 5 bases; unmatched bases: 4. The CDR3 consists of 15 residues. Germline CDR1 reads MNHEY; CDR2 reads SVGAGI.

V gene TRBV5-1 combines with J gene TRBJ2-5; no definite D call. The germline CDR1 and CDR2 sequences are SGHRS and YFSETQ. This CDR3 is built from 16 residues. V dropped 2 bases and J dropped 5 bases, with 19 bases sitting between them. The CDR3 bases are TGCGCCAGCAGCTTTGGGTCAGCCCAACCCCTGGAGACCCAGTACTTC. Translating gives CASSFGSAQPLETQYF.

This clonotype showed up just a few times. The genes are TRBV5-1 and TRBJ2-3, with D maybe TRBD1 (6 bases). Germline values: CDR1 SGHRS, CDR2 YFSETQ. Trimming took 4 bases from V and 4 from J, leaving 22 bases between them. This CDR3 contains 17 residues. The CDR3 protein is CASSASLTGVRSDTQYF. The DNA for the CDR3 is TGCGCCAGCAGCGCCAGTCTGACAGGAGTTAGATCAGATACGCAGTATTTT. Full variable domain (rest looked up from reference TRBV5-1 and TRBJ2-3): KAGVTQTPRYLIKTRGQQVTLSCSPISGHRSVSWYQQTPGQGLQFLFEYFSETQRNKGNFPGRFSGRQFSNSRSEMNVSTLELGDSALYLCASSASLTGVRSDTQYFGPGTRLTVL.

This clonotype was detected ten times or more. The J gene is TRBJ1-5, the V gene TRBV9; D is ambiguous. Germline-derived CDR1 and CDR2 are SGDLS and YYNGEE. The CDR3 length is 15 residues. V was cut by 1 base and J by 0 bases, with 8 bases left in between. For the CDR3, the DNA is TGTGCCAGCAGCGTAACCGGGAATAGCAATCAGCCCCAGCATTTT. As protein: CASSVTGNSNQPQHF.

This clonotype came up a few times. This chain connects TRBV7-2 to TRBJ1-5; the D gene is possibly TRBD1 (6 bases). V gave up 0 bases and J gave up 0 bases, with 9 bases separating them. This CDR3 has 16 residues. Germline assignment: CDR1 SGHTA and CDR2 FQGNSA. Here the CDR3 reads CASSLAQGSSNQPQHF. As DNA, the CDR3 is TGTGCCAGCAGCTTAGCTCAGGGGAGTAGCAATCAGCCCCAGCATTTT.

There are a few counts of this clonotype. V and J are TRBV7-9 and TRBJ1-4, with D possibly TRBD1 on 6 matching bases. In germline, CDR1 is SEHNR, CDR2 FQNEAQ (reference sequence). Between the trimmed V and J ends, which lost 5 bases and 2 bases, there was a span of 12 bases. This CDR3 has 15 residues. CDR3 protein: CASSDTGTTNEKLFF. The CDR3 DNA reads TGTGCCAGCAGCGACACAGGGACCACTAATGAAAAACTGTTTTTT. The full variable domain, in which reference TRBV7-9 and TRBJ1-4 provide the parts outside the CDR3, is DTGVSQNPRHKITKRGQNVTFRCDPISEHNRLYWYRQTLGQGPEFLTYFQNEAQLEKSRLLSDRFSAERPKGSFSTLEIQRTEQGDSAMYLCASSDTGTTNEKLFFGSGTQLSVL.

This clonotype has ten or more counts. This chain joins TRBV4-2 and TRBJ1-4; D ambiguous. The CDR3 contains 13 residues. The V end lost 0 bases, the J end lost 8 bases, and 7 bases lay between the germline ends. Germline-derived CDR1 and CDR2 are LGHNA and YNFKEQ. DNA of the CDR3: TGTGCCAGCAGCCAAGAGCGCGGCGAAAAACTGTTTTTT. Protein product: CASSQERGEKLFF.

This clonotype was found many times. The chain combines TRBV12-3 or TRBV12-4 with TRBJ1-4; 7 bases match TRBD1. The CDR3 is 15 residues long. Trimming cost V 4 bases and J 0 bases; bases outside gene matches: 2. The CDR3 DNA reads as TGTGCCAGCAGTTCGCAGGGGGCAACTAATGAAAAACTGTTTTTT. This translates into CASSSQGATNEKLFF.

This clonotype was seen a few times. The rearrangement joins TRBV5-1 to TRBJ2-7, with 10 bases that match TRBD1. Per germline, CDR1 SGHRS and CDR2 YFSETQ. J was trimmed by 1 base and V by 5 bases; bases with no gene match: 6. The length of the CDR3 is 15 residues. In DNA form, the CDR3 reads TGCGCCAGCAGGTCCGGGACAGGGGTTTCCTACGAGCAGTACTTC. The encoded protein is CASRSGTGVSYEQYF.

This clonotype was counted a few times. V usage is TRBV5-1 and J usage is TRBJ1-5; 10 nucleotides line up with TRBD1. There are 14 residues in the CDR3. The trim removed 2 bases at V and 8 bases at J, leaving 4 bases unmatched. Per germline, CDR1 SGHRS and CDR2 YFSETQ. The CDR3 loop reads CASSFGTGEKPQHF. CDR3 DNA sequence: TGCGCCAGCAGCTTCGGGACAGGGGAGAAGCCCCAGCATTTT.

A few counts support this clonotype. The V gene is TRBV5-1, the J gene TRBJ2-7, with TRBD1 matching over 8 bases. Germline V gene sequence: CDR1 SGHRS, CDR2 YFSETQ. The ends lost 1 base at V and 5 bases at J; junction bases unmatched: 5. The CDR3 contains 14 residues. Here the CDR3 reads CASSLWTGFNEQYF. Written as DNA, the CDR3 is TGCGCCAGCAGCTTGTGGACAGGGTTCAACGAGCAGTACTTC.